Listed below are T cell receptor beta chains from one sample, sequenced in a study of shared clonotypes between healthy human individuals. Assay: immunoSEQ multiplex PCR; the TCRdb copy retains only in-frame clones and omits some. The sample lists under 600,000 clones; about 80% were seen once. Sample: PBMCs. These receptor sequences come from a woman aged 40 to 50 in good health. Some clones in this sample may be carry-over from other donors' samples. CDR3s include the opening cysteine and the closing phenylalanine or tryptophan. D genes are given only for firm matches. Rows may omit the clone size; those that give it use once, few, many or a size class.

TGCGCCAGCAGCTTGTTAGGGGCCGTGAACACTGAAGCTTTCTTT,CASSLLGAVNTEAFF,-,-,TRBJ1-1,TRBV5-1
TGTGCCAGCATCGGGGCCTACGAGCAGTACTTC,CASIGAYEQYF,-,-,TRBJ2-7,TRBV28
TGTGCCAGCAGCTTAACGGCAGGCCCGAACACTGAAGCTTTCTTT,CASSLTAGPNTEAFF,-,-,TRBJ1-1,TRBV7-3
TGTGCCAGCAGCATACAAACAGGGCGAGACTATGGCTACACCTTC,CASSIQTGRDYGYTF,-,-,TRBJ1-2,TRBV4-2
TGTGCCAGCAGCCGACTAGCGGGAACCCTCTCCGAGCAGTACTTC,CASSRLAGTLSEQYF,TRBD2,-,TRBJ2-7,TRBV7-2
TGTGCCAGCAGCGGGAAAGACGCAAGCTCCTACAATGAGCAGTTCTTC,CASSGKDASSYNEQFF,-,-,TRBJ2-1,TRBV5-4
TGCGCCAGCAGTGAGGGGGGGGATGAAGCTTTCTTT,CASSEGGDEAFF,-,-,TRBJ1-1,TRBV10-2
TGTGCCAGTAGCCCCTCGGTTAAGCTAACTAGCACAGATACGCAGTATTTT,CASSPSVKLTSTDTQYF,-,-,TRBJ2-3,TRBV19
TGTGCCAGCAGTTTCTATGAGGGTGCCTACGAGCAGTACTTC,CASSFYEGAYEQYF,-,-,TRBJ2-7,TRBV6-5
TGTGCCTGGAGTGTCCTACAGGGGGCGAGGGAAAAACTGTTTTTT,CAWSVLQGAREKLFF,TRBD1,few,TRBJ1-4,TRBV30